Below are 18 T cell receptor beta chains sequenced from a single sample in a study of cytomegalovirus exposure and HLA in healthy donors. PCR was performed using 60 Vbeta and 13 Jbeta primers. Data came from immunoSEQ multiplex PCR; TCRdb stores just in-frame clones and leaves some out. The data show 100,000 to 150,000 clones, around 80% seen once. The sample comprised PBMCs. The receptors derive from a woman aged 45-60 years in good health and CMV-seropositive.

The V call is TRBV5-6, the J call TRBJ2-1, with TRBD2 identical over 13 bases. Germline V CDR1 and CDR2: SGHDT, YYEEEE. Trimming at V came to 2 bases and at J to 3 bases, leaving 8 bases not matched to a gene. The CDR3 is 18 residues long. CDR3 DNA sequence: TGTGCCAGCAGCTTACTAGCGGGGGGGCGTTCCCTCTACAATGAGCAGTTCTTC. Translating gives CASSLLAGGRSLYNEQFF.

The V gene is TRBV19, the J gene TRBJ1-3; tentatively, D is TRBD1 (6 bases). The V gene's germline CDR1 is LNHDA and CDR2 SQIVND (reference sequence). This CDR3 region has 14 residues. V lost 6 bases and J 4 bases, leaving 13 bases between the germline ends. CDR3 amino acids: CASSAGESGNTIYF. In nucleotides, the CDR3 is TGTGCCAGTAGCGCAGGGGAATCGGGAAACACCATATATTTT.

J is TRBJ2-2 and V is TRBV6-5; TRBD1 matches at 8 bases. Germline V gene data show CDR1 as MNHEY and CDR2 as SVGAGI. The ends lost 5 bases at V and 5 bases at J; junction bases unmatched: 7. The CDR3 loop spans 15 amino acids. This CDR3 reads CASSNIQGGTGELFF. CDR3 in DNA: TGTGCCAGCAGTAATATACAGGGGGGAACCGGGGAGCTGTTTTTT.

V usage is TRBV30 and J usage is TRBJ1-2; 8 bases map to TRBD1. The CDR3 is 13 residues long. Looked up from germline, CDR1 is GTSNPN and CDR2 is SVGIG (reference sequence). Trimming took 3 bases from V and 4 from J; bases not matched to a gene: 4. CDR3 loop: CAWRGQGGYGYTF. The DNA of the CDR3 is TGTGCCTGGAGAGGACAGGGTGGCTATGGCTACACCTTC.

The chain combines TRBV5-4 with TRBJ2-5; D is possibly TRBD2 (5 bases). Germline lookup yields CDR1 SGHNT and CDR2 YYREEE (reference sequence). This CDR3 spans 15 amino acids. V was trimmed by 4 bases and J by 10 bases, leaving 23 bases between them. The CDR3 nucleotides read TGTGCCAGCAGCGTCGAAGCACCTAGCAGAGGGAACCAGTACTTC. This sequence encodes CASSVEAPSRGNQYF.

The J gene is TRBJ2-5, the V gene TRBV6-5; 8 bases match TRBD1. The CDR3 consists of 15 residues. The germline CDR1 and CDR2 sequences are MNHEY and SVGAGI. The J segment lost 11 bases and the V segment lost 0 bases, leaving 11 bases of the junction unmatched. CDR3 DNA: TGTGCCAGCAGTTACTCAACCAGGGGGCAGGGTGAGCAGTACTTC. Translation: CASSYSTRGQGEQYF.

V is TRBV6-5 and J is TRBJ1-2, with D maybe TRBD1 (6 bases). Trimming shortened V by 7 bases and J by 3 bases, and 18 bases separated the two germline ends. Germline V gene data show CDR1 as MNHEY and CDR2 as SVGAGI. The CDR3 length is 15 residues. The CDR3, as DNA: TGTGCCAGCAAGTCCACAGGGATGGGTGACTATGGCTACACCTTC. Its protein product is CASKSTGMGDYGYTF.

V gene TRBV5-1 combines with J gene TRBJ2-5, with D unresolved. This CDR3 contains 13 residues. The germline V and J ends were trimmed by 2 bases and 5 bases, with 10 bases remaining between them. Germline V gene lookup returns CDR1 SGHRS and CDR2 YFSETQ. The CDR3 here is CASSLLMEETQYF. The DNA of the CDR3 is TGCGCCAGCAGCTTACTAATGGAGGAGACCCAGTACTTC.

The chain joins TRBV7-9 to TRBJ2-1, with 8 bases matching TRBD2. From germline, CDR1 is SEHNR and CDR2 FQNEAQ (reference sequence). This CDR3 has 15 amino acids. J gave up 7 bases and V 5 bases, and 10 bases lay outside the gene matches. CDR3 sequence (DNA): TGTGCCAGCAGCCCCTTCCCGGGAGGGCCGAATGAGCAGTTCTTC. Translated: CASSPFPGGPNEQFF.

The CDR3 region is CASSRAMGATGELFF. In DNA, the CDR3 is TGCGCCAGCAGCCGAGCTATGGGGGCCACCGGGGAGCTGTTTTTT. The chain joins TRBV4-3 to TRBJ2-2; a weak D match, TRBD1 (6 bases). V was clipped by 4 bases and J by 4 bases, with 13 bases between them. This CDR3 is 15 amino acids long. Germline lookup yields CDR1 LGHNA and CDR2 YSLEER.

This clone has only one observation. The rearrangement joins TRBV9 to TRBJ2-3, with 7 bases lining up with TRBD2. V trimming: 3 bases; J trimming: 3 bases; junction bases outside the gene matches: 7. Germline lookup yields CDR1 SGDLS and CDR2 YYNGEE. The CDR3 totals 15 residues. The CDR3 DNA sequence: TGTGCCAGCAGCGCCTGGGGGGGGGTGACAGATACGCAGTATTTT. This codes for CASSAWGGVTDTQYF.

The J gene is TRBJ2-7, the V gene TRBV7-6, with 9 positions matching TRBD1. This CDR3 region has 14 residues. Germline CDR1 and CDR2: SGHVS and FNYEAQ. Losses at the gene ends were 4 bases for V and 0 bases for J; bases not matched to a gene: 1. CDR3 DNA sequence: TGTGCCAGCAGCTGGGGACAGGGCTCCTACGAGCAGTACTTC. Amino acids: CASSWGQGSYEQYF.

In this sample, this clone turned up a few times. The V gene is TRBV19, the J gene TRBJ2-1; weak D call: TRBD2 (6 bases). V was clipped by 4 bases and J by 4 bases, with 14 bases between them. Germline V gene data show CDR1 as LNHDA and CDR2 as SQIVND (reference sequence). The CDR3 is made up of 15 amino acids. CDR3 residues: CASSKERRGYNEQFF. For the CDR3, the DNA is TGTGCCAGTAGTAAGGAGCGGCGGGGATACAATGAGCAGTTCTTC.

This clone was seen just once. The chain links TRBV10-3 to TRBJ1-5; D remains unclear. Germline V lookup: CDR1 ENHRY, CDR2 SYGVKD. V was clipped by 2 bases and J by 7 bases, with 9 bases between them. This CDR3 has 13 residues. The CDR3 reads CAISEMGAQPQHF. The CDR3 coding sequence is TGTGCCATCAGTGAGATGGGCGCCCAGCCCCAGCATTTT.

The chain is built from TRBV10-1 and TRBJ1-3; D perhaps matches TRBD1 (5 bases). The CDR3 contains 17 residues. Trimming took off 4 bases at V and 6 bases at J, with 22 bases between the two ends. Germline V gene lookup returns CDR1 WNHNN and CDR2 SYGVQD (reference sequence). CDR3 nucleotide sequence: TGCGCCAGCAGTGCGCCTCCCCGGGCAGGGAGGATAAACACCATATATTTT. Protein product: CASSAPPRAGRINTIYF.

V is TRBV7-8 and J is TRBJ1-2; 7 nucleotides agree with TRBD1. The V gene's germline CDR1 is SGHVS and CDR2 FQNEAQ. The CDR3 runs to 15 residues. After removal of 3 bases from V and 4 bases from J, the junction contained 8 bases not matched to a gene. CDR3 amino acids: CASSFFPGGSYGYTF. CDR3 DNA sequence: TGTGCCAGCAGCTTCTTCCCAGGGGGTAGCTATGGCTACACCTTC.

The J gene is TRBJ2-3, the V gene TRBV7-2, with 9 bases lining up with TRBD1. This CDR3 contains 15 residues. Trimming removed 2 bases from V and 1 base from J; junction bases left unmatched: 1. From germline, CDR1 is SGHTA and CDR2 FQGNSA. The CDR3: CASSLTGGGTDTQYF. The CDR3 DNA follows: TGTGCCAGCAGCTTAACAGGGGGCGGCACAGATACGCAGTATTTT.

The J gene is TRBJ2-7, the V gene TRBV19, with D possibly being TRBD2 (6 bases). Trimming pared 5 bases from V and 0 bases from J, leaving 23 bases between. Germline V gene lookup returns CDR1 LNHDA and CDR2 SQIVND (reference sequence). CDR3 length equals 18 residues. The CDR3: CASSRLGTLGISSYEQYF. The CDR3 DNA reads as TGTGCCAGTAGTCGACTAGGCACTTTAGGGATTAGCTCCTACGAGCAGTACTTC. Combining the CDR3 with reference TRBV19 and TRBJ2-7 gives the whole variable domain DGGITQSPKYLFRKEGQNVTLSCEQNLNHDAMYWYRQDPGQGLRLIYYSQIVNDFQKGDIAEGYSVSREKKESFPLTVTSAQKNPTAFYLCASSRLGTLGISSYEQYFGPGTRLTVT.